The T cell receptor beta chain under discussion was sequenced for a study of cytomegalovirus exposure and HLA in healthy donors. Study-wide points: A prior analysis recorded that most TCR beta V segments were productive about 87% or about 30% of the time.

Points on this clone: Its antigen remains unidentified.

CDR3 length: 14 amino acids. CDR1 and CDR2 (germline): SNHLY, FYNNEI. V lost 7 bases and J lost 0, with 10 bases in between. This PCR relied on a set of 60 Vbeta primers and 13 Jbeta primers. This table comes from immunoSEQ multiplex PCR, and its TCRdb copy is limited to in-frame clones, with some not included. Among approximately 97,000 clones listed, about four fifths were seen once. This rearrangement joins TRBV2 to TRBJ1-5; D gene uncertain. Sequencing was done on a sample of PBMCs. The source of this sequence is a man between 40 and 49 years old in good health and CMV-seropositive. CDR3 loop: CASMPGYSNQPQHF. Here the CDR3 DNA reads TGTGCCAGCATGCCAGGCTATAGCAATCAGCCCCAGCATTTT.